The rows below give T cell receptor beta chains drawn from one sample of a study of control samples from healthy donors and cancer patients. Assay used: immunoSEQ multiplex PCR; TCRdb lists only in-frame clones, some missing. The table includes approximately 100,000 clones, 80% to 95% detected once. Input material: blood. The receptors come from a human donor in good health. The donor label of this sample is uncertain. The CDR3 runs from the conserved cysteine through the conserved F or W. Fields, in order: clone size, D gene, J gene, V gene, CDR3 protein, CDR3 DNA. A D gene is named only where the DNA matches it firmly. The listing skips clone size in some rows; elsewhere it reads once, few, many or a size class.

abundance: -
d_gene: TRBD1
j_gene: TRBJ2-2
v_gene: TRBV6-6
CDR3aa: CASTLTGQGVAGELFF
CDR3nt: TGTGCCAGCACCCTTACCGGACAGGGAGTGGCCGGGGAGCTGTTTTTT

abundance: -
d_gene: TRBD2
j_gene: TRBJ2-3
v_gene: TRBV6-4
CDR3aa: CASSVGSGGSDTQYF
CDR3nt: TGTGCCAGCAGTGTCGGTAGCGGGGGGTCAGATACGCAGTATTTT

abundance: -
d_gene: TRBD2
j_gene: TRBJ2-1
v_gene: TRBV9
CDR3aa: CASSVVASGGPGFF
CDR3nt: TGTGCCAGCAGCGTAGTGGCTAGCGGGGGCCCCGGGTTCTTC

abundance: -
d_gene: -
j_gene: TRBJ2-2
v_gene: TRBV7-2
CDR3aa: CASSLGSVYTGELFF
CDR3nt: TGTGCCAGCAGCTTAGGGTCCGTTTACACCGGGGAGCTGTTTTTT

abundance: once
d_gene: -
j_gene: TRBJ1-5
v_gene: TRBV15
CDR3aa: CATSRDPGSNQPQHF
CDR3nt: TGTGCCACCAGCAGAGATCCAGGGTCCAATCAGCCCCAGCATTTT

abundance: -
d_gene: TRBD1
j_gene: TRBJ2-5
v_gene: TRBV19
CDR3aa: CASASRTGGSETQYF
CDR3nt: TGTGCCAGTGCATCTAGGACAGGGGGGAGCGAGACCCAGTACTTC

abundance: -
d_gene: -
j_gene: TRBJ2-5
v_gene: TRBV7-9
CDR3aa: CASSRLGVQETQYF
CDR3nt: TGTGCCAGCAGCCGACTAGGAGTACAAGAGACCCAGTACTTC

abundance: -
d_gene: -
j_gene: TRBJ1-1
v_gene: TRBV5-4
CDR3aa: CASSLEPREQAFF
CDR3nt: TGTGCCAGCAGCTTGGAACCAAGAGAGCAGGCTTTCTTT

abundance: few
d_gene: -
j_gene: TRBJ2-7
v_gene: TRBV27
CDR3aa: CASSLEVLVESYEQYF
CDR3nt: TGTGCCAGCAGTTTAGAGGTCTTAGTAGAATCCTACGAGCAGTACTTC

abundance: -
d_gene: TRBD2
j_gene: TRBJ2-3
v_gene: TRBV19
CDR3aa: CASSTMGSETSGTDTQYF
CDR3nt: TGTGCCAGTAGTACGATGGGTTCGGAGACTAGCGGCACAGATACGCAGTATTTT

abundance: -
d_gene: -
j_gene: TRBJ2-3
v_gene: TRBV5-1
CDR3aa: CASSLADSYGNTQYF
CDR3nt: TGCGCCAGCAGCTTGGCTGACAGCTATGGAAATACGCAGTATTTT

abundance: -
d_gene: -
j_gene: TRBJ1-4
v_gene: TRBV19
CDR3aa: CASSTRDGSTNEKLFF
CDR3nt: TGTGCCAGTAGTACCCGTGACGGGTCAACTAATGAAAAACTGTTTTTT

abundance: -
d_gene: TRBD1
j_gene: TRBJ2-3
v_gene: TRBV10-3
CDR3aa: CAIRTDRGSDTQYF
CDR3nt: TGTGCCATCAGAACGGACAGGGGGTCAGATACGCAGTATTTT

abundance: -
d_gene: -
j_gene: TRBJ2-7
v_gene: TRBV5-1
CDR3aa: CASSDGDRPLVEQYF
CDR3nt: TGCGCCAGCAGCGATGGGGACCGGCCGTTGGTCGAGCAGTACTTC

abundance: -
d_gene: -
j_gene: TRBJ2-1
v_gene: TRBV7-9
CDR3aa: CASSFQANVILRGYNEQFF
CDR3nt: TGTGCCAGCAGCTTTCAGGCAAACGTTATTCTACGGGGGTACAATGAGCAGTTCTTC

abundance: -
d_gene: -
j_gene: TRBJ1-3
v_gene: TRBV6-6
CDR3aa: CASREGAGNTIYF
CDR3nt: TGTGCCAGCAGGGAGGGGGCTGGAAACACCATATATTTT

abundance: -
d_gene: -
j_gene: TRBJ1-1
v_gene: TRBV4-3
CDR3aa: CASSQESRDAEAFF
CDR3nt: TGCGCCAGCAGCCAAGAGAGCAGGGACGCTGAAGCTTTCTTT

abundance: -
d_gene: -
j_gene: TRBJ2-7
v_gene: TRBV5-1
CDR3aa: CASRPVWSGGSYEQYF
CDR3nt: TGCGCCAGCAGACCCGTCTGGTCAGGGGGGTCCTACGAGCAGTACTTC

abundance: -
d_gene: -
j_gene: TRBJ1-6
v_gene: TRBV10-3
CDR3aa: CAITAGDSPLHF
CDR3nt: TGTGCCATCACTGCAGGGGATTCACCCCTCCACTTT

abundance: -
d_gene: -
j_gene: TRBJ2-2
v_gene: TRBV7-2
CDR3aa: CASSLTRDTGELFF
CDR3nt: TGTGCCAGCAGCTTGACTAGAGACACCGGGGAGCTGTTTTTT

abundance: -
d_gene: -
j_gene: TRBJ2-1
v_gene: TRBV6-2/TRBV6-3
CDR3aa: CASSRPGAGKDNEQFF
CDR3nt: TGTGCCAGCAGTCGCCCAGGGGCGGGGAAGGACAATGAGCAGTTCTTC

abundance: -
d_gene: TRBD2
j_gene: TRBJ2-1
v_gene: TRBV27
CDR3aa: CASSFSGGHNEQFF
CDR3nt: TGTGCCAGCAGTTTCAGCGGGGGGCACAATGAGCAGTTCTTC

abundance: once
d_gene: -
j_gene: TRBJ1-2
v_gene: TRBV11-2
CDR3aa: CASSLVPSNYGYTF
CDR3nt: TGTGCCAGCAGCTTAGTCCCATCTAACTATGGCTACACCTTC

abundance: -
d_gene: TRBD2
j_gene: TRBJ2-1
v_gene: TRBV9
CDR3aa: CASSVASWRGANEQFF
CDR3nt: TGTGCCAGCAGCGTAGCGAGCTGGCGGGGGGCCAATGAGCAGTTCTTC

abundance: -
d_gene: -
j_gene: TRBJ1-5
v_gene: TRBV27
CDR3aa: CASSLSGVNQPQHF
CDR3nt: TGTGCCAGCAGTTTATCCGGGGTCAATCAGCCCCAGCATTTT

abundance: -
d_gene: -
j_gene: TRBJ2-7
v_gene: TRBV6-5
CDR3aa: CASSYSSGQSEEQYF
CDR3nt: TGTGCCAGCAGTTACTCCAGCGGACAGTCCGAGGAGCAGTACTTC

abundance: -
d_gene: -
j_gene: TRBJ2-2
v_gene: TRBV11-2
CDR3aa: CASSPIGRDNTGELFF
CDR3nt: TGTGCCAGCAGCCCAATCGGCAGGGATAACACCGGGGAGCTGTTTTTT

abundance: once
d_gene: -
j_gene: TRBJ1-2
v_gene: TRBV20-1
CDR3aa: CGGNGYTF
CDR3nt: TGCGGGGGAAATGGCTACACCTTC

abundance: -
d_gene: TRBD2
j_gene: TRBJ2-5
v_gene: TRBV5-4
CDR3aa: CASSLGAGGPGETQYF
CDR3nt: TGTGCCAGCAGCTTGGGAGCGGGGGGGCCCGGGGAGACCCAGTACTTC

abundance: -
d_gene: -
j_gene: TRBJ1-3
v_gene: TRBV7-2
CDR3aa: CASSSSDLRGNTIYF
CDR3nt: TGTGCCAGCAGCTCTTCGGACTTGAGAGGAAACACCATATATTTT

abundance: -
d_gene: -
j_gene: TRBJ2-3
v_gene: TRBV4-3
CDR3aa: CASSQDVSDTQYF
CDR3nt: TGCGCCAGCAGCCAAGATGTTTCAGATACGCAGTATTTT

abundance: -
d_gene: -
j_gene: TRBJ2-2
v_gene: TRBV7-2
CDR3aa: CASSLSRDTGELFF
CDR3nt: TGTGCCAGCAGCTTATCCCGGGACACCGGGGAGCTGTTTTTT

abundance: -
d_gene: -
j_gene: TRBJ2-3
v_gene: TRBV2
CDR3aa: CASNTDPPTDTQYF
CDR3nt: TGTGCCAGCAACACGGACCCCCCTACAGATACGCAGTATTTT

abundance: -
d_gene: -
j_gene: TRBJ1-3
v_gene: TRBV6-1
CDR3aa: CASSEILSGSGNTIYF
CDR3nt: TGTGCCAGCAGTGAAATCTTGAGCGGCTCTGGAAACACCATATATTTT

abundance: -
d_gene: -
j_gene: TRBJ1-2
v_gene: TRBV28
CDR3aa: CASSPGTFYGYTF
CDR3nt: TGTGCCAGCAGCCCCGGGACATTCTATGGCTACACCTTC

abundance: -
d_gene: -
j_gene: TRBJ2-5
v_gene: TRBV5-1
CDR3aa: CASSLRSVGETQYF
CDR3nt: TGCGCCAGCAGCTTAAGGAGCGTCGGAGAGACCCAGTACTTC

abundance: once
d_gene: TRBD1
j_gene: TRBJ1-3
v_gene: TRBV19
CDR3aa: CASSTGTARSGNTIYF
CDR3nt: TGTGCCAGTAGTACTGGGACAGCTCGCTCTGGAAACACCATATATTTT

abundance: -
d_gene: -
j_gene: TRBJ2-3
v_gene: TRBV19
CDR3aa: CASRARASDTQYF
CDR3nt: TGTGCCAGTAGGGCTAGGGCGTCAGATACGCAGTATTTT

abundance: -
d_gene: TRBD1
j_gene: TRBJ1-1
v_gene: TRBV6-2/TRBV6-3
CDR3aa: CASSSGTGGFTEAFF
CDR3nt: TGTGCCAGCAGCTCCGGGACAGGGGGCTTTACTGAAGCTTTCTTT

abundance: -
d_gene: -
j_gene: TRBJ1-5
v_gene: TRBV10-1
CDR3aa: CASSQGLSNQPQHF
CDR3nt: TGCGCCAGCAGTCAGGGCCTTAGCAATCAGCCCCAGCATTTT

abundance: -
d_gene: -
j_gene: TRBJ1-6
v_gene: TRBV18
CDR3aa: CASSSGGRNSPLHF
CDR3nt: TGTGCCAGCTCATCCGGGGGGCGGAATTCACCCCTCCACTTT

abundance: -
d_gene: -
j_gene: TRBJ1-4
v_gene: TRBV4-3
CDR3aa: CASSQDLQPVVLFF
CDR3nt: TGCGCCAGCAGCCAAGATCTCCAGCCGGTAGTCCTGTTTTTT

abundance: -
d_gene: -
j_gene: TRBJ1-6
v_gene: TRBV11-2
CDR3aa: CASSLGRSPLHF
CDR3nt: TGTGCCAGCAGCCTTGGCCGTTCACCCCTCCACTTT